This T cell receptor beta chain was found in a study of regulatory T cells in long-lasting Graves disease. Time point given: persistent/refractory GD, antithyroid drugs over 5 years with positive TRAb. PBMC-extracted RNA yielded the TCR library. The CDR3 is 14 residues long. Per germline, CDR1 LNHNV and CDR2 YYDKDF (reference sequence). V shed 8 bases and J shed 8 bases, with 18 bases lying between them. Relying on iRepertoire HTBI primers and Arm-PCR of CDR3 regions, the team built TCR beta libraries. TCRdb re-called the multiplex PCR reads through MiXCR, storing one row per CDR3 protein. The repertoire holds some 440,000 distinct CDR3 sequences, less than 25% seen once, with 7% to 9.5% in the top ten.

This TCR was sampled from a female donor with Graves disease. Sequenced here: peripheral blood mononuclear cells (PBMCs), sampled when the disease was refractory, from a patient treated with antithyroid drugs. The V gene is TRBV15, the J gene TRBJ1-4, with D perhaps TRBD1 (6 bases). The CDR3, as DNA: TGTGCCACCGGGCAAAACAGGGCGGGGGAAAAACTGTTTTTT. Its protein product is CATGQNRAGEKLFF.